These T cell receptor beta chains were read from a single sample in a study of cytomegalovirus exposure and HLA in healthy donors. Measured with immunoSEQ multiplex PCR; TCRdb has only the in-frame clones, and not every one. This table holds more than 110,000 clones, roughly 83% found once. Sequencing was carried out using PBMCs. The receptors derive from a man aged 40-50 years in good health and CMV-seropositive. Each CDR3 is given without its conserved first and last residue. The D gene is left open where the match is weak.

>TRBV18|NA
ASRTGQGVMNTEAF
>TRBV7-9|NA
ASRGPRTGASGNTIY
>TRBV15|TRBD2
ATSRAQAGGPGDTQY
>TRBV6-6|TRBD1
ASSYTTGGLWEQY
>TRBV2|TRBD2
ASRGLAGPNTGELF
>TRBV19|TRBD2
ASSIVGLGVGETQY
>TRBV29-1|NA
SVERVASTDTQY
>TRBV7-9|TRBD2
ASSSLAGAHREQY
>TRBV6-4|NA
ATGLQETQY
>TRBV7-9|TRBD2
ASSLGALAGNTYEQY
>TRBV7-3|TRBD1
ASSFGTGTYNEQF
>TRBV6-6|NA
ATREGDYGYT
>TRBV30|NA
AWGPAGQPQH
>TRBV12-5|TRBD2
ASGLRLAGAAYEQY
>TRBV6-6|TRBD1
AGRDSSNQPQH
>TRBV7-9|NA
ASRGAIPGEGTEAF
>TRBV28|TRBD1
ASSRRQGALNEQF
>TRBV7-8|TRBD2
ASSPRTSGKRELF
>TRBV5-1|TRBD1
ASSQSGTAYEQY
>TRBV5-1|NA
ASSLGGVSTDTQY
>TRBV30|TRBD2
AWSVARTSGSISEQF
>TRBV28|TRBD1
ASSTIMTPGQGIATQY
>TRBV7-9|TRBD1
ASSLAGQGNQPQH
>TRBV19|NA
ASRLDRVNTEAF
>TRBV7-3|TRBD1
ASSLTGVGQGRLSSYNEQF
>TRBV5-1|TRBD1
ASWTGTSGNTIY
>TRBV10-2|TRBD2
ASRTGGNEQF
>TRBV2|NA
ASSETVNYGYT